Listed here is a single T cell receptor (beta chain). This CDR3 has 15 amino acids. Per germline, CDR1 LNHDA and CDR2 SQIVND (reference sequence). Losses at the gene ends were 10 bases for V and 1 base for J; bases not matched to a gene: 12. The data derive from a study of blood T cell repertoires in COVID-19. Turning to the study itself: Sites across the United States, Italy and Spain contributed samples from acute and convalescent COVID-19.

The assay was immunoSEQ multiplex PCR, and TCRdb's table has in-frame clones only and misses some. The sample includes roughly 87,000 clones, roughly 87% of them seen just once. Material for sequencing was peripheral blood. The receptor comes from a woman older than 75 with active COVID-19. The chain is built from TRBV19 and TRBJ1-1; 7 positions match TRBD1. CDR3 loop: CATTFGGDRNTEAFF. DNA of the CDR3: TGTGCCACCACATTCGGGGGGGACAGGAACACTGAAGCTTTCTTT.